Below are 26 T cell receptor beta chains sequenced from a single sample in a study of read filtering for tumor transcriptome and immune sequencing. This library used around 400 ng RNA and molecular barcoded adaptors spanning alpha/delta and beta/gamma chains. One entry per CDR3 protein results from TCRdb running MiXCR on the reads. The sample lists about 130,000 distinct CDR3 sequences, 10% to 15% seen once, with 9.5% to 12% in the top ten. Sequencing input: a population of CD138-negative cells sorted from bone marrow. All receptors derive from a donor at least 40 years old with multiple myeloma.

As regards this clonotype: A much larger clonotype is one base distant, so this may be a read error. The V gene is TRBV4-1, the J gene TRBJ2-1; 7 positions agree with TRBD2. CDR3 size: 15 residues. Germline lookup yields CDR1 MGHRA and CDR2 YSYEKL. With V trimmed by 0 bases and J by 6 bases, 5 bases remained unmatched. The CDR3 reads CASSQEWASGNEQFF. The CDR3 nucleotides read TGCGCCAGCAGCCAAGAGTGGGCTAGCGGCAATGAGCAGTTCTTC.

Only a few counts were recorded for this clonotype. CDR3 bases: TGTGCCAGCAGTTCCCGAGGCTCGACGACACCCCGGTCTGAAGCTTTCTTT. This encodes CASSSRGSTTPRSEAFF. V usage is TRBV6-2 or TRBV6-3 and J usage is TRBJ1-1; D is undetermined. The CDR3 is 17 residues long. Germline lookup yields CDR1 MNHEY and CDR2 SVGEGT. Trimming pared 4 bases from V and 6 bases from J, leaving 24 bases between.

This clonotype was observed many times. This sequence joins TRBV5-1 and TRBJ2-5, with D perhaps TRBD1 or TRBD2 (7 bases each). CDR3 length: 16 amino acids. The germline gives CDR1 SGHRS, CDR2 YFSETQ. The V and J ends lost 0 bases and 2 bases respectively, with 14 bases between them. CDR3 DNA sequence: TGCGCCAGCAGCTTGGTCCAGGGGGAGGGTCAAGAGACCCAGTACTTC. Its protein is CASSLVQGEGQETQYF.

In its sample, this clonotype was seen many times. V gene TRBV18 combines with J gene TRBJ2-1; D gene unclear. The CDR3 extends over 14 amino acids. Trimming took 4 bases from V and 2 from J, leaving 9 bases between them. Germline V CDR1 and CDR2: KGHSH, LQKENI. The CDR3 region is CASSRSLTYNEQFF. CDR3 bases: TGTGCCAGCTCACGCTCCTTGACCTACAATGAGCAGTTCTTC.

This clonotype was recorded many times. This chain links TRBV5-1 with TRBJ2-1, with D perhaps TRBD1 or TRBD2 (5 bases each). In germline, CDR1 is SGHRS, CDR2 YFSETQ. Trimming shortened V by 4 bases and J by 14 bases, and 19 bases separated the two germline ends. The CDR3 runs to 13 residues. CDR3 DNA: TGCGCCAGCAGCCTTTCCACGGACACCGGGAAGTTCTTC. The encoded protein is CASSLSTDTGKFF. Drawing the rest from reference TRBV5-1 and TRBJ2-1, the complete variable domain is KAGVTQTPRYLIKTRGQQVTLSCSPISGHRSVSWYQQTPGQGLQFLFEYFSETQRNKGNFPGRFSGRQFSNSRSEMNVSTLELGDSALYLCASSLSTDTGKFFGPGTRLTVL.

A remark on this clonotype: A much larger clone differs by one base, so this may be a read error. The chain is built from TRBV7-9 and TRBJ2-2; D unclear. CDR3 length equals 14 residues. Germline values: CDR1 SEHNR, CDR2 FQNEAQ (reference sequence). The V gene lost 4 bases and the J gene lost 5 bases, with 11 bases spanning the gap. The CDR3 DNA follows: TGTGCCAGCAGCTGTGTTTTCGCGACCGGGGAGCTGTTTTTT. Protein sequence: CASSCVFATGELFF.

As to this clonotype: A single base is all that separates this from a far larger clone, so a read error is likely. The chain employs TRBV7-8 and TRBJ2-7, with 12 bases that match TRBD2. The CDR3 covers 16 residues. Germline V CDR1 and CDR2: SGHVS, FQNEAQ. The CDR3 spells CASSDRTSGTRNERYF. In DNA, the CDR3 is TGTGCCAGCAGCGACCGGACTAGCGGGACCAGGAACGAGCGGTACTTC.

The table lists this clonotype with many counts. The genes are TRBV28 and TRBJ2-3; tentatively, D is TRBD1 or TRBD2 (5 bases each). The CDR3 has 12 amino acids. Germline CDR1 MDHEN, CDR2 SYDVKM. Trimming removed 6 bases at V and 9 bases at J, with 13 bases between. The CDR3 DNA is TGTGCCAGCAGCCGAAGAGGGGACACGCAGTATTTT. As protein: CASSRRGDTQYF.

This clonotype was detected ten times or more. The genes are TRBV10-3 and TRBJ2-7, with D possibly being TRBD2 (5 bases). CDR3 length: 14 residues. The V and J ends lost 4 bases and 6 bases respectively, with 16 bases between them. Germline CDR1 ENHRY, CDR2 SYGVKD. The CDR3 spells CAISGRIEAGEQYF. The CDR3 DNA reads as TGTGCCATCAGTGGAAGGATCGAGGCGGGCGAGCAGTACTTC.

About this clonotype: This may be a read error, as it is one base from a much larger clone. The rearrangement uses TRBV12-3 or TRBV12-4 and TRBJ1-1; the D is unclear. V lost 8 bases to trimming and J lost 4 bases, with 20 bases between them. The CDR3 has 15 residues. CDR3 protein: CASRPRPRVGTEAFF. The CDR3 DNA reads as TGTGCCAGCCGTCCTCGACCCCGGGTAGGCACTGAAGCTTTCTTT.

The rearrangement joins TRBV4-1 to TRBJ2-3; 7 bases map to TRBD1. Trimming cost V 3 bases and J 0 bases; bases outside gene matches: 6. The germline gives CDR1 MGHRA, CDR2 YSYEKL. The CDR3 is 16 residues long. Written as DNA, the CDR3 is TGCGCCAGCAGCCAGGGACAGTTTTCTAGCACAGATACGCAGTATTTT. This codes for CASSQGQFSSTDTQYF.

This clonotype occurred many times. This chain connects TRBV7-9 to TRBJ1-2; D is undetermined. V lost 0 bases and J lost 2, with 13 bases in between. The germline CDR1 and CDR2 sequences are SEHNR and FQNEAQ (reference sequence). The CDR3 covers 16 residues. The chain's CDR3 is CASSLAGAVRNYGYTF. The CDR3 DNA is TGTGCCAGCAGCTTAGCGGGAGCAGTAAGGAACTATGGCTACACCTTC.

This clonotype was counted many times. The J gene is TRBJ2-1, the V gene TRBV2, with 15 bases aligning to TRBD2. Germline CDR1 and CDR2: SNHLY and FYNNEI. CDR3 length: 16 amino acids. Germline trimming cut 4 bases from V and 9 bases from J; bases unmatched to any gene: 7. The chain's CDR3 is CASSGGLAGGSGEQFF. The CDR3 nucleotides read TGTGCCAGCAGTGGCGGACTAGCGGGGGGGTCGGGTGAGCAGTTCTTC.

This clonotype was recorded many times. The CDR3 reads CASSPRLDTQYF. The CDR3 nucleotides are TGTGCCAGCAGTCCCCGGTTAGATACGCAGTATTTT. The chain uses TRBV7-2 and TRBJ2-3; D ambiguous. V dropped 6 bases and J dropped 5 bases, with 9 bases sitting between them. Germline CDR1 SGHTA, CDR2 FQGNSA. The CDR3 runs 12 residues.

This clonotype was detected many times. CDR3 in amino acids: CASSPTQNNEQFF. CDR3 nucleotide sequence: TGTGCCAGCTCACCCACCCAAAACAATGAGCAGTTCTTC. The V gene is TRBV18, the J gene TRBJ2-1; no clear D gene. This CDR3 comprises 13 residues. V was shortened by 3 bases and J by 5 bases, with 8 bases between the two germline ends. The germline CDR1 and CDR2 sequences are KGHSH and LQKENI.

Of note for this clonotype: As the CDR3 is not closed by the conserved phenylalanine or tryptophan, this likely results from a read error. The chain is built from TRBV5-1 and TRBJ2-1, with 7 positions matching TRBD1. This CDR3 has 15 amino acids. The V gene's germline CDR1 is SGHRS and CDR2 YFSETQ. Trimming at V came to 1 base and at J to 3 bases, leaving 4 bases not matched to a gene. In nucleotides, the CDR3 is TGCGCCAGCAGCTTGAGTGGGGACAGCTACAATGAGCAGTTCCTC. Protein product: CASSLSGDSYNEQFL.

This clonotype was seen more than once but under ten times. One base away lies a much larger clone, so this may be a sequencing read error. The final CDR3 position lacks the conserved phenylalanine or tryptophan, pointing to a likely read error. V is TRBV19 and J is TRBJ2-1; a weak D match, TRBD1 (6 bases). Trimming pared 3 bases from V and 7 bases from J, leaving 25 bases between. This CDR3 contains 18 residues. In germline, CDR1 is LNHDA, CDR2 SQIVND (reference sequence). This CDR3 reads CASSMIWDIQNLRNEQFS. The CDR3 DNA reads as TGTGCCAGTAGTATGATCTGGGACATCCAAAACCTTAGAAATGAGCAGTTCTCC.

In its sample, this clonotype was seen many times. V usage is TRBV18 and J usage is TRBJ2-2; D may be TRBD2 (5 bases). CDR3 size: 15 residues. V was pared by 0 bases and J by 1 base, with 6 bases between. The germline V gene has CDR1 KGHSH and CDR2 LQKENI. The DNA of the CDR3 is TGTGCCAGCTCACCACCGGCGGGGAACACCGGGGAGCTGTTTTTT. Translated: CASSPPAGNTGELFF.

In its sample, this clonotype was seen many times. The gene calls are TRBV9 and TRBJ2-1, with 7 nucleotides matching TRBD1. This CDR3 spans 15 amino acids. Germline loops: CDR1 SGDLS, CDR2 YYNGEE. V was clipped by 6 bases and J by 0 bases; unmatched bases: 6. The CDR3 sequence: CASNPQGNSYNEQFF. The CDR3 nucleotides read TGTGCCAGCAACCCACAGGGGAACTCCTACAATGAGCAGTTCTTC.

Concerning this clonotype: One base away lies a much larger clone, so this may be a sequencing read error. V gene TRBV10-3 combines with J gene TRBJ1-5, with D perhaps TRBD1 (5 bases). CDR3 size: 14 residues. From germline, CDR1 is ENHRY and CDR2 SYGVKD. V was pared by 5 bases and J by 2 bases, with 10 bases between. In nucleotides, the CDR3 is TGTGCCATCAGTAAGACAGCGGGCAATCAGCCCCAGCATTTT. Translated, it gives CAISKTAGNQPQHF.

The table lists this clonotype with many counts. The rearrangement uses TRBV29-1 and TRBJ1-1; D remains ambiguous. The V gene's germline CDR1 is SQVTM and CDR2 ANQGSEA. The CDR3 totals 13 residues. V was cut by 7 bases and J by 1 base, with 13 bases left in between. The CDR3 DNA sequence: TGCAGCGCAGACACGGCGGGGAACACTGAAGCTTTCTTT. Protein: CSADTAGNTEAFF.

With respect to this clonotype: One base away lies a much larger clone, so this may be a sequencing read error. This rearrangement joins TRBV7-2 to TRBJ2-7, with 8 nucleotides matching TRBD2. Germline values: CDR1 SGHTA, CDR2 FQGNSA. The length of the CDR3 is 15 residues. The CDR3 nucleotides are TGTGCCAACAGCTCCCCGAGTAAGCGGGGGATCGAGCAGTACTTC. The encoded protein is CANSSPSKRGIEQYF.

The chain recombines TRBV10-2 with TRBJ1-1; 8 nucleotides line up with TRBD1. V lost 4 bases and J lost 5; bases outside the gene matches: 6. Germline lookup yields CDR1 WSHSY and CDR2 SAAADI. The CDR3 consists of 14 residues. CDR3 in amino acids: CASSGGQVVTEAFF. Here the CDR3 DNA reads TGCGCCAGCAGTGGGGGACAGGTGGTGACTGAAGCTTTCTTT.

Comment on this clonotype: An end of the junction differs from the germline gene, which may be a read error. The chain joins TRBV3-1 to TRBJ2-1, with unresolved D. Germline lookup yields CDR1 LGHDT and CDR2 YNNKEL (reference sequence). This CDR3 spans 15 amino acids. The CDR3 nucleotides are TGTGCCAGCAGCCAAGACAGGAGCTCCTACAATGGGCAGTTCTTC. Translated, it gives CASSQDRSSYNGQFF.

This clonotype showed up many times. This chain's CDR3 is CASSLRGVGEQFF. CDR3 coding DNA: TGTGCCAGCAGCTTACGAGGGGTCGGTGAGCAGTTCTTC. The chain is built from TRBV11-1 and TRBJ2-1; D might be TRBD1 or TRBD2, each matching 5 bases. Trimming stripped 2 bases from V and 9 bases from J, with 11 bases between. CDR3 length equals 13 residues. Germline lookup yields CDR1 SGHAT and CDR2 FQDESV (reference sequence).

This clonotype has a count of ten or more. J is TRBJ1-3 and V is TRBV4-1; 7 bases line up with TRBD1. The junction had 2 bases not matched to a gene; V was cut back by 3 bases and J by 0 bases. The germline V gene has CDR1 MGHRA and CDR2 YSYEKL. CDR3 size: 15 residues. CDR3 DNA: TGCGCCAGCAGCCAGGACAGGAGCTCTGGAAACACCATATATTTT. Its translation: CASSQDRSSGNTIYF.